This T cell receptor beta chain was captured by sequencing in a study of T cell responses to AZD1222 COVID-19 vaccine. Study-level points and caveats: Repertoires were obtained only post-peak T cell response. Donors, mostly white British, included more females; clonal diversity was possibly underestimated. Baseline seropositivity characterized only a handful of AZD1222 recipients.

Profiling relied on immunoSEQ multiplex PCR, and the TCRdb table lists in-frame clones only, not all of them. The repertoire holds fewer than 150,000 clones, with just under 95% as singletons. A word on this clone: Its target is unknown.

CDR1 is SNHLY and CDR2 is FYNNEI in the germline V gene. This CDR3 spans 15 amino acids. J lost 7 bases, V lost 3 bases, and 8 bases had no gene match. The sequence was collected from an adult who received the AZD1222 COVID-19 vaccine. The chain carries TRBV2 and TRBJ2-1; 8 bases map to TRBD2. The specimen comprised peripheral blood, sampled 28 days after the second AZD1222 dose. CDR3: CASSDRVAGQNEQFF. For the CDR3, the DNA is TGTGCCAGCAGTGATAGAGTAGCGGGGCAAAATGAGCAGTTCTTC. Complete variable domain (other parts from reference TRBV2 and TRBJ2-1): EPEVTQTPSHQVTQMGQEVILRCVPISNHLYFYWYRQILGQKVEFLVSFYNNEISEKSEIFDDQFSVERPDGSNFTLKIRSTKLEDSAMYFCASSDRVAGQNEQFFGPGTRLTVL.